The 10 T cell receptor beta chains below come from one sample, sequenced in a study of blood T cells in healthy people across ages. The use of a sample-barcoded 5' primer and a J-beta primer mix characterized a second PCR of roughly 6 to 11 cycles. Each CDR3 protein gets one entry after TCRdb re-called the 5' RACE reads with MiXCR. The data contain around 800,000 distinct CDR3 sequences, less than 80% of them singletons. Sequencing input: blood. The receptors originated from a man in his thirties or forties in good health.

V and J are TRBV7-2 and TRBJ2-1, with TRBD2 matching over 9 bases. Losses at the gene ends were 0 bases for V and 1 base for J; bases not matched to a gene: 4. Germline loops: CDR1 SGHTA, CDR2 FQGNSA. This CDR3 region has 17 residues. For the CDR3, the DNA is TGTGCCAGCAGCTTAGCTAGCGGGGGATTATCCTACAATGAGCAGTTCTTC. Its translation: CASSLASGGLSYNEQFF.

V is TRBV6-1 and J is TRBJ2-2; D is unclear. CDR3 length: 12 residues. Per germline, CDR1 MNHNS and CDR2 SASEGT. V lost 9 bases and J 5 bases, leaving 10 bases between the germline ends. CDR3 loop: CASKLVTGELFF. CDR3 coding DNA: TGTGCCAGTAAATTAGTAACCGGGGAGCTGTTTTTT.

The CDR3 region is CASRTGVGYGYTF. The CDR3 nucleotides read TGTGCCAGTAGGACAGGGGTGGGCTATGGCTACACCTTC. The chain recombines TRBV28 with TRBJ1-2; 9 bases are a match to TRBD1. Per germline, CDR1 MDHEN and CDR2 SYDVKM. The J segment lost 4 bases and the V segment lost 9 bases, leaving 6 bases of the junction unmatched. The CDR3 loop spans 13 amino acids.

This clonotype showed up just a few times. This chain joins TRBV20-1 and TRBJ2-7; D is uncertain. V gave up 6 bases and J gave up 2 bases, with 11 bases separating them. CDR1 is DFQATT and CDR2 is SNEGSKA in the germline V gene (reference sequence). CDR3 size: 12 residues. The CDR3 nucleotides are TGCAGTGCCAACGAAGGCACCTACGAGCAGTACTTC. Protein: CSANEGTYEQYF.

V and J are TRBV7-2 and TRBJ1-1; 7 positions agree with TRBD1. The CDR3 runs 14 residues. J was trimmed by 5 bases and V by 2 bases; bases with no gene match: 5. Germline V gene lookup returns CDR1 SGHTA and CDR2 FQGNSA. CDR3 protein: CASSLQRGHTEAFF. The DNA for the CDR3 is TGTGCCAGCAGCTTACAAAGGGGGCATACTGAAGCTTTCTTT.

The chain is built from TRBV7-8 and TRBJ2-2; a possible D gene is TRBD2 (6 bases). Germline V gene sequence: CDR1 SGHVS, CDR2 FQNEAQ. This CDR3 comprises 16 residues. V was pared by 2 bases and J by 2 bases, with 12 bases between. The CDR3 DNA reads TGTGCCAGCAGCTTAATCACGCGGGGAAACACCGGGGAGCTGTTTTTT. This codes for CASSLITRGNTGELFF.

DNA of the CDR3: TGTGCCAGCAGCGTAGGAGTCGGATACGCAACTAATGAAAAACTGTTTTTT. It codes for CASSVGVGYATNEKLFF. The rearrangement joins TRBV9 to TRBJ1-4; no reliable D call. The CDR3 totals 17 residues. Trimming removed 0 bases from V and 0 bases from J, with 12 bases in between. Germline V gene data show CDR1 as SGDLS and CDR2 as YYNGEE.

In the case of this clonotype: This CDR3 is missing its conserved last phenylalanine or tryptophan, likely due to a read error. The J gene is TRBJ2-7, the V gene TRBV6-2 or TRBV6-3, with 8 bases matching TRBD1. The DNA end favors TRBJ2-5, so the J call may be wrong. The CDR3 extends over 15 amino acids. CDR1 and CDR2 (germline): MNHEY, SVGEGT. DNA of the CDR3: TGTGCCAGCAGTTTACATACAGGGGGATCGGAGACCCAGTACTAC. It is translated as CASSLHTGGSETQYY.

The rearrangement links TRBV5-5 to TRBJ2-5; 8 bases are shared with TRBD1. V gave up 0 bases and J gave up 4 bases; unmatched junction bases: 5. This CDR3 spans 15 amino acids. Germline loops: CDR1 SGHKS, CDR2 YYEKEE (reference sequence). DNA for the CDR3: TGTGCCAGCAGCTTGGAACAGGGGGTGATAGAGACCCAGTACTTC. Translating it yields CASSLEQGVIETQYF.

The chain recombines TRBV7-2 with TRBJ1-1; D not resolved. The CDR3 runs 13 residues. V was trimmed by 11 bases and J by 1 base, leaving 14 bases between them. Germline-derived CDR1 and CDR2 are SGHTA and FQGNSA. CDR3 bases: TGTGCCGCCGGGAAGGACCCGAACACTGAAGCTTTCTTT. It yields the protein CAAGKDPNTEAFF.